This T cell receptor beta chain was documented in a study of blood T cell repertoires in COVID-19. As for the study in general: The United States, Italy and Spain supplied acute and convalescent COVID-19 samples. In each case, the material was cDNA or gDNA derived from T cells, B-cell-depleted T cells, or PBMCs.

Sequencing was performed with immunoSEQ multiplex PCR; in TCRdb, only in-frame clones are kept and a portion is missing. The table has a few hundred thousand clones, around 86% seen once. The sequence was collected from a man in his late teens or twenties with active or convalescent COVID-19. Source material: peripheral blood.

This CDR3 is CASSLTGTSNSPLHF. The CDR3 nucleotides are TGCGCCAGCAGCTTAACCGGGACAAGTAATTCACCCCTCCACTTT. This chain uses TRBV5-1 with TRBJ1-6; possible D gene TRBD1, 6 bases. Trimming cost V 2 bases and J 6 bases, with 12 bases left between them. The CDR3 loop spans 15 amino acids. In germline, CDR1 is SGHRS, CDR2 YFSETQ.